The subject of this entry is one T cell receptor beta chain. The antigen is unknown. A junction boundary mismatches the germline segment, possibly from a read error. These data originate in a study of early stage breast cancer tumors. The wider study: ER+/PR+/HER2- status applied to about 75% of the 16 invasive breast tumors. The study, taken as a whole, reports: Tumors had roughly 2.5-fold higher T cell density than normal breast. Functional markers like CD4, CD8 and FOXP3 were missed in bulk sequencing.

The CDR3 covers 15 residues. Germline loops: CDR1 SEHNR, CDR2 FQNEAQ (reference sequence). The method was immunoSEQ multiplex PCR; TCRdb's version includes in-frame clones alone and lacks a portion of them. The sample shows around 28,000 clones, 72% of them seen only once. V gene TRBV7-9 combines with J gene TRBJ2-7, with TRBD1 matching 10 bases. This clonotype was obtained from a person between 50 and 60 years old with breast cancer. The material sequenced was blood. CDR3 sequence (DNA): TGCGCCAGCAGCCGGCGGGGACAGGGGTTCGGCGAGCAGTACTTC. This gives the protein CASSRRGQGFGEQYF.